This T cell receptor beta chain was found in a study of T cell responses to AZD1222 COVID-19 vaccine. Study-wide points: Most donors were white British and more were female, and clonal diversity was possibly underestimated. Vaccine-associated CD4 TCRs ranged over spike, dominating at 160-218 and 743-854. No repertoire was sampled before or during the peak T cell response, only after it.

Comment on this clone: What it binds is not known.

This CDR3 spans 18 amino acids. CDR1 is LGHNA and CDR2 is YNFKEQ in the germline V gene. With 0 bases removed from V and 2 bases from J, the gap between germline ends came to 14 bases. Only in-frame clones appear in the TCRdb table, and some are missing; sequencing was by immunoSEQ multiplex PCR. The repertoire includes under 200,000 clones, 88% of them detected once, and approximately 26% sits in the top ten. Sample: peripheral blood, taken 28 days after the second AZD1222 dose. The sequence was collected from an adult who received the AZD1222 COVID-19 vaccine. The chain links TRBV4-2 to TRBJ2-6, with D perhaps matching TRBD1 (5 bases). The CDR3 spells CASSQDSPGPPGANVLTF. The CDR3 DNA reads as TGTGCCAGCAGCCAAGATTCGCCAGGGCCTCCTGGGGCCAACGTCCTGACTTTC.